This TCR beta chain was captured in a study of blood T cell repertoires in COVID-19. Sequencing was performed with immunoSEQ multiplex PCR; in TCRdb, only in-frame clones are kept and a portion is missing. This repertoire shows around 150,000 clones, roughly 82% found once; its top ten account for 7%. The source material was peripheral blood. The sequence derives from a woman between 40 and 50 years old with COVID-19, enrolled during active disease.

The CDR3 DNA reads as TGTGCCAGCAGCCAAGGACAGGGACACACTGAAGCTTTCTTT. Encoded protein: CASSQGQGHTEAFF. The chain is built from TRBV7-9 and TRBJ1-1; 8 bases map to TRBD1. CDR1 is SEHNR and CDR2 is FQNEAQ in the germline V gene (reference sequence). V lost 5 bases, J lost 3 bases, and 5 bases stayed unmatched. The CDR3 spans 14 residues.